This entry is about one T cell receptor beta chain. Its antigen remains unidentified. No per-base quality is available; no much larger clone lies one base away. This record comes from a study of blood T cells in healthy people across ages (dated by TCRdb to the mid-2010s). Study-level background: In model experiments, roughly one uniquely barcoded TCR beta cDNA molecule per two T cells was captured by template switching. Age-related changes in TCR beta repertoire diversity were measured in the study by deep sequencing normalized with unique cDNA molecular identifiers. Donors were grouped into four age groups: young (average 16 years), middle-aged (roughly 37), aged (around 60) and long-lived (just over 80). Donors of different ages were randomly distributed across sequencing lanes to avoid experimental bias. Two additional independent replicas of 1 million unique cDNA reads from the same blood draw were analyzed for two donors (one aged 18 to 30 and one aged 80 or older).

The method was 5' RACE. Sequencing took place on an Illumina HiSeq 2500. A second roughly 6 to 12 cycle PCR used a sample-barcoded 5' primer and a J-beta primer mix. A unique molecular identifier was introduced onto each TCR beta cDNA molecule by a template-switch 5' adaptor carrying 12 random nucleotides. Each sample yielded at least 2.5 million CDR3-containing paired-end reads. First-strand cDNA was synthesized from all RNA with the Mint cDNA synthesis kit, primed by a TRBC-specific oligonucleotide. All cDNA was treated with uracil-DNA glycosylase and then went through a first 18-cycle PCR with the universal primers M1SS and BC2_uni_R. The paper's data handling went like this. Normalization of each sample was performed by random selection of 1 million high-quality reads, each carrying a distinct molecular identifier. Reads with shared molecular identifiers were discarded instead of being binned into consensus sequences. CDR3 identification, clonotype clustering and error correction used MiTCR with a Q25 quality threshold and the strictest error-elimination algorithm. A nonparametric unseen species model with Euler transformation was used to estimate a lower bound on total TCR beta diversity. In-frame beta chains were kept once TCRdb had trimmed the public reads at Q25 with fastp and called clones with MiXCR. All rows with the same CDR3 protein become a single entry with the most common DNA and genes. The V and J calls, along with clone size, are taken from TCRdb and not from the paper's own processing. Recorded for this sample are about 1.6 million distinct CDR3 sequences; about 31% of them occurred a single time. 10% to 12% of the sample is held by the ten biggest clonotypes.

Donors were 30 to 45 systemically healthy Caucasian individuals from Russia aged roughly 6 to 90 years. Ten milliliters of peripheral blood were drawn from each donor into EDTA-treated Vacutainer tubes. PBMCs were isolated by Ficoll-Paque density-gradient centrifugation, with at least 7 million obtained per sample. Total RNA, at least 6 micrograms per sample, was extracted from PBMCs with Trizol reagent. Naive CD45RAhigh/CD27high T cell percentages were measured by flow cytometry on a PBMC aliquot from every donor. The CDR3 measures 16 amino acids from cysteine to phenylalanine. Only the CDR3 region is kept as DNA, spanning 48 bases read in frame from base 1. In the germline V gene, CDR1 corresponds to SGHRS and CDR2 to YFSETQ. The junction shows trimming of 0 bases on V and 3 bases on J, plus 15 bases between the germline ends. Points the paper makes about the study in general: Estimates of total diversity from one million sequenced T cells were regarded as lower bounds and underestimates. Since profiling was done on bulk unsorted PBMCs, naive and antigen-experienced compartments could not be conclusively compared. A strong correlation was found between observed TCR beta diversity and the percentage of naive T cells measured by flow cytometry. Compared with the aged group, the long-lived group had more naive CD4+ T cells, fewer expanded clones and increased TCR diversity, a pattern suggesting age selection. Observed TCR beta diversity per million T cells fell roughly linearly with age, and a significant reduction was already apparent by age approximately 40. Because donor CMV infection status was unknown, age-related changes in expanded clonotypes were potentially confounded.

The receptor was isolated from a young woman in good health. Source material: blood. The sequence joins TRBV5-1 to TRBJ1-2, with a weak D call of TRBD1 (6 bases match). The nucleotide sequence is TGCGCCAGCAGCTTGGGGTTCGGGGGCGCGGACTATGGCTACACCTTC. Its protein is CASSLGFGGADYGYTF. The reference TRBV5-1 and TRBJ1-2 proteins fill in what lies around the CDR3, so the full variable domain reads KAGVTQTPRYLIKTRGQQVTLSCSPISGHRSVSWYQQTPGQGLQFLFEYFSETQRNKGNFPGRFSGRQFSNSRSEMNVSTLELGDSALYLCASSLGFGGADYGYTFGSGTRLTVV.